These 5 T cell receptor beta chains were all obtained from the same sample, sequenced in a study of blood T cell repertoires in COVID-19. Assay used: immunoSEQ multiplex PCR; TCRdb lists only in-frame clones, some missing. The table records over 150,000 clones, about 86% of them present only once. Material: peripheral blood. The receptors were gathered from a man aged 65 to 85 with active or convalescent COVID-19.

In its sample, this clone was seen once. The chain carries TRBV19 and TRBJ2-7, with D possibly matching TRBD2 (7 bases). With 8 bases removed from V and 2 bases from J, the gap between germline ends came to 16 bases. Germline V CDR1 and CDR2: LNHDA, SQIVND (reference sequence). There are 14 residues in the CDR3. The CDR3 region has the DNA TGTGCCAGTGGGGGGGGCAGTCAGACCTACGAGCAGTACTTC. This gives the protein CASGGGSQTYEQYF.

This rearrangement joins TRBV19 to TRBJ2-1; tentatively, D is TRBD2 (5 bases). Per the germline V gene, CDR1 is LNHDA and CDR2 is SQIVND (reference sequence). CDR3 length: 15 residues. Trimming stripped 4 bases from V and 7 bases from J, with 17 bases between. This CDR3 reads CASSSGRASGNEQFF. The CDR3 DNA follows: TGTGCCAGTAGTAGTGGGCGAGCCAGCGGAAATGAGCAGTTCTTC.

V and J are TRBV7-2 and TRBJ1-1; D remains ambiguous. CDR3 size: 13 residues. Germline CDR1 and CDR2: SGHTA and FQGNSA. Trimming took off 4 bases at V and 1 base at J, with 7 bases between the two ends. The CDR3 DNA sequence: TGTGCCAGCAGCTGGGGAGAGAACACTGAAGCTTTCTTT. This sequence encodes CASSWGENTEAFF.

This clone was seen only once. The chain combines TRBV7-9 with TRBJ2-2; 7 positions match TRBD1. Losses at the gene ends were 2 bases for V and 4 bases for J; bases not matched to a gene: 4. CDR3 size: 15 residues. Germline CDR1 is SEHNR and CDR2 is FQNEAQ (reference sequence). CDR3 DNA sequence: TGTGCCAGCAGCTTAAGGGCAGGGGGCACCGGGGAGCTGTTTTTT. The encoded protein is CASSLRAGGTGELFF.

The sample holds one count of this clone. J is TRBJ2-7 and V is TRBV7-2, with a tentative D call TRBD2 (7 bases). V was clipped by 4 bases and J by 0 bases, with 13 bases between them. This CDR3 comprises 15 residues. In germline, CDR1 is SGHTA, CDR2 FQGNSA. CDR3 in amino acids: CASSSRGGGSYEQYF. For the CDR3, the DNA is TGTGCCAGCAGCTCCCGGGGAGGGGGCTCCTACGAGCAGTACTTC.